The sequence of this T cell receptor (beta chain) was determined in a study of OX40 agonist ivuxolimab in advanced cancers. Background on the study: Those treated in dose escalation had hepatocellular carcinoma, melanoma, renal cell cancer or head and neck cancer. From about 23 to 85 years was the age range, with a mean of about 54 years, and approximately 80% were male.

This CDR3 contains 15 residues. Germline V gene data show CDR1 as SNHLY and CDR2 as FYNNEI. Unmatched junction bases numbered 3, after V lost 4 bases and J lost 0 bases. Some clones are missing from TCRdb's copy, which holds only in-frame ones; the method was immunoSEQ multiplex PCR. The sample includes 65,000 to 75,000 clones, around 83% of them seen just once. The material was CD4+ or CD8+ T cells sorted from blood, obtained in a trial of the OX40 agonist ivuxolimab. The TCR sequence derives from an adult with an advanced solid tumor such as melanoma, head and neck, liver or kidney cancer. This sequence joins TRBV2 and TRBJ2-1; TRBD2 aligns across 7 bases. CDR3 bases: TGTGCCAGCAGTGGCGGGAGCAGCTCCTACAATGAGCAGTTCTTC. Its translation: CASSGGSSSYNEQFF.